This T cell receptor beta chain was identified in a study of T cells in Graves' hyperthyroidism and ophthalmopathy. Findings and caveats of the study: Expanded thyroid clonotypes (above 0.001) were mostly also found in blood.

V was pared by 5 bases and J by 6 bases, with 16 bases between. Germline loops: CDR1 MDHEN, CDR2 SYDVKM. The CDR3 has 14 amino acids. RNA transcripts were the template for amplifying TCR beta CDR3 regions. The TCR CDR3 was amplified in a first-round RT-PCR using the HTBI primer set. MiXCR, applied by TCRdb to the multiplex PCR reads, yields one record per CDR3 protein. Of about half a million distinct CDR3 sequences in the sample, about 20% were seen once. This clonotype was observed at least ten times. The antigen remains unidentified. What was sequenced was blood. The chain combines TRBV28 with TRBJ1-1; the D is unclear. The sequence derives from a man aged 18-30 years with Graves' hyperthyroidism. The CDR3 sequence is CASSPGPGGAEAFF. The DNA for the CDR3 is TGTGCCAGCAGTCCAGGACCCGGAGGTGCTGAAGCTTTCTTT.